The rows below give T cell receptor beta chains drawn from one sample of a study of T-cell reconstitution after alpha-beta-depleted transplantation in children. TCRdb reprocessed the PCR reads with MiXCR, giving one entry per CDR3 protein. This table holds 580,000 or so distinct CDR3 sequences, 20% to 25% found once. The sequenced sample was PBMCs, mostly from graft donor cells, obtained 360 days after TCRalphabeta/CD19-depleted stem cell transplant. The receptor set was obtained from a boy under two years old who had a stem cell transplant for acute myeloid leukemia, so the T cells may come from the graft donor. The CDR3 runs from the conserved cysteine through the conserved F or W. The order of the fields is V gene, D gene, J gene, clone size, CDR3 protein, CDR3 DNA. The D gene is left open where the match is weak. Part of the rows lack a size; the others show once, few, many or a class for expanded clones.

TRBV5-5	TRBD2	TRBJ2-5	few	CASSLGLAVQETQYF	TGTGCCAGCAGCTTAGGACTAGCGGTGCAAGAGACCCAGTACTTC
TRBV12-3/TRBV12-4	-	TRBJ2-7	many	CASSLAGPNYEQYF	TGTGCCAGCAGTTTGGCGGGGCCAAACTACGAGCAGTACTTC
TRBV25-1	-	TRBJ1-2	-	CASSGARGSGDYGYTF	TGTGCCAGCAGTGGGGCGAGGGGATCGGGGGACTATGGCTACACCTTC
TRBV12-3/TRBV12-4	-	TRBJ2-3	-	CASTTPLDTQYF	TGTGCCAGCACGACGCCATTAGATACGCAGTATTTT
TRBV7-9	-	TRBJ2-7	many	CASSLTSVEQYF	TGTGCCAGCAGCTTAACATCGGTCGAGCAGTACTTC
TRBV29-1	TRBD2	TRBJ2-5	few	CSALAGGGETQYF	TGCAGCGCCCTAGCGGGGGGAGGCGAGACCCAGTACTTC
TRBV6-5	-	TRBJ2-1	many	CASVGWGQQFF	TGTGCCAGCGTCGGATGGGGTCAGCAGTTCTTC
TRBV27	-	TRBJ1-1	many	CASSPVSGTEAFF	TGTGCCAGCAGTCCGGTGAGTGGCACTGAAGCTTTCTTT
TRBV20-1	TRBD1	TRBJ1-5	-	CSARGRTGGGQPQHF	TGCAGTGCTAGAGGGAGGACAGGGGGCGGACAGCCCCAGCATTTT
TRBV20-1	-	TRBJ2-5	few	CSATETRSETQYF	TGCAGTGCTACGGAGACTAGGTCGGAGACCCAGTACTTC
TRBV4-1	-	TRBJ1-5	-	CASSQDSRDVSNQPQHF	TGCGCCAGCAGCCAAGATAGTAGGGATGTTAGCAATCAGCCCCAGCATTTT
TRBV5-6	-	TRBJ2-3	-	CASRIRLGTDTQYF	TGTGCCAGCCGGATCCGGTTGGGGACAGATACGCAGTATTTT
TRBV12-3/TRBV12-4	-	TRBJ1-1	-	CASMGQGTYTEAFF	TGTGCCAGCATGGGGCAGGGGACATACACTGAAGCTTTCTTT
TRBV7-6	TRBD2	TRBJ2-1	few	CASSLAPSGGSYNEQFF	TGTGCCAGCAGCTTAGCGCCTAGCGGGGGATCCTACAATGAGCAGTTCTTC
TRBV20-1	-	TRBJ2-1	many	CSAAAEDEQFF	TGCAGTGCGGCGGCGGAGGATGAGCAGTTCTTC
TRBV5-1	-	TRBJ2-1	few	CASSLGEGYEQFF	TGCGCCAGCAGCTTGGGCGAGGGCTATGAGCAGTTCTTC
TRBV27	-	TRBJ1-4	-	CASSRSGGKLFF	TGTGCCAGCAGTCGATCGGGAGGGAAACTGTTTTTT
TRBV2	-	TRBJ1-2	-	CASSEGPGVDYGYTF	TGTGCCAGCAGTGAAGGTCCAGGGGTCGACTATGGCTACACCTTC
TRBV20-1	-	TRBJ2-2	-	CSASPDRLNTGELFF	TGCAGTGCTAGCCCCGACAGGCTAAACACCGGGGAGCTGTTTTTT
TRBV6-2/TRBV6-3	-	TRBJ1-1	-	CASSYSRYRANTEAFF	TGTGCCAGCAGTTACTCGAGATACAGGGCGAACACTGAAGCTTTCTTT
TRBV12-3/TRBV12-4	-	TRBJ1-2	few	CASSGRGKSVGYTF	TGTGCCAGCAGTGGAAGGGGGAAGAGTGTTGGCTACACCTTC
TRBV20-1	-	TRBJ2-5	-	CSAQQPWGQKTQYF	TGCAGTGCCCAACAGCCATGGGGTCAAAAGACCCAGTACTTC
TRBV10-3	-	TRBJ2-3	-	CAISWTSTDTQYF	TGTGCCATCTCCTGGACCAGCACAGATACGCAGTATTTT
TRBV7-9	TRBD1	TRBJ2-1	many	CASSRVDRELKNEQFF	TGTGCCAGCAGCCGCGTTGACAGGGAGTTGAAGAATGAGCAGTTCTTC
TRBV4-3	-	TRBJ1-4	-	CASSQTAEDEKLFF	TGCGCCAGCAGCCAAACTGCGGAAGATGAAAAACTGTTTTTT
TRBV6-2/TRBV6-3	TRBD2	TRBJ2-1	-	CASGRLAANNEQFF	TGTGCCAGCGGGCGACTAGCGGCAAACAATGAGCAGTTCTTC
TRBV11-2	-	TRBJ2-5	many	CASSLDRGVLTETQYF	TGTGCCAGCAGCTTAGATCGAGGGGTCCTTACTGAGACCCAGTACTTC
TRBV20-1	TRBD2	TRBJ2-7	few	CSARDFRLAERGEQYF	TGCAGTGCTAGAGATTTTCGACTAGCAGAACGAGGCGAGCAGTACTTC
TRBV30	TRBD1	TRBJ2-3	-	CAWSRDRGITDTQYF	TGTGCCTGGAGTCGGGACAGGGGAATCACAGATACGCAGTATTTT
TRBV4-3	TRBD1	TRBJ2-3	-	CASSQDRRGPNTDTQYF	TGCGCCAGCAGCCAAGATCGTAGGGGGCCGAACACAGATACGCAGTATTTT
TRBV28	-	TRBJ2-7	-	CASSPRHYEQYF	TGTGCCAGCAGTCCGCGGCACTACGAGCAGTACTTC
TRBV15	-	TRBJ2-6	-	CATSRDGQISGANVLTF	TGTGCCACCAGCAGAGATGGCCAGATCTCTGGGGCCAACGTCCTGACTTTC
TRBV29-1	-	TRBJ1-2	many	CSVEDTQGYGYTF	TGCAGCGTTGAAGATACCCAGGGCTATGGCTACACCTTC
TRBV11-1	-	TRBJ1-1	-	CASSPRRSEAFF	TGTGCCAGCAGCCCTAGACGGAGTGAAGCTTTCTTT
TRBV28	-	TRBJ1-1	-	CASSFGRFGTEAFF	TGTGCCAGCAGTTTCGGCAGGTTTGGCACTGAAGCTTTCTTT
TRBV9	-	TRBJ2-1	-	CASSGPRQDSYNEQFF	TGTGCCAGCAGCGGCCCCCGACAGGACTCCTACAATGAGCAGTTCTTC
TRBV20-1	TRBD1	TRBJ1-4	few	CSATTGGHEKLFF	TGCAGTGCTACCACAGGGGGACATGAAAAACTGTTTTTT
TRBV7-2	TRBD1	TRBJ2-7	few	CASSDNRGPNEQYF	TGTGCCAGCAGCGACAACAGGGGTCCGAACGAGCAGTACTTC
TRBV27	-	TRBJ2-1	-	CASSSGVLYNEQFF	TGTGCCAGCAGTTCCGGGGTCCTCTACAATGAGCAGTTCTTC